The sequence of this T cell receptor (beta chain) was determined in a study of neurological immune-mediated disorders. The study, taken as a whole, reports: The most TCR clonal expansion was seen in HTLV-1-associated myelopathy, whereas the least was seen in multiple sclerosis, below the level in healthy controls. Among expanded clones, no CDR3 amino acid sequences were shared across subjects, a pattern suggesting private repertoires in all groups.

The authors produced cDNA by 5'RACE using 10-nucleotide random UMIs. TCRdb re-called the 5' RACE reads with MiXCR, one entry per CDR3 protein. The table records about 55,000 distinct CDR3 sequences, less than 5% of them present only once. This clonotype came up many times. Its antigen is unidentified. Sequencing used PBMCs. This TCR was sampled from a man aged 45-60 years with multiple sclerosis.

Here the CDR3 DNA reads TGCAGTGCTAGAGCTGTGTTAACAGATACGCAGTATTTT. This codes for CSARAVLTDTQYF. V usage is TRBV20-1 and J usage is TRBJ2-3, with no clear D. Trimming removed 1 base from V and 3 bases from J, with 8 bases in between. Germline lookup yields CDR1 DFQATT and CDR2 SNEGSKA (reference sequence). The CDR3 extends over 13 amino acids.